This TCR beta chain was documented in a study of control samples from healthy donors and cancer patients. The germline V gene encodes CDR1 MNHNS and CDR2 SASEGT. Trimming left V 2 bases short and J 7 bases short, with 11 bases between. This CDR3 comprises 14 residues. Clones were read by immunoSEQ multiplex PCR, and TCRdb kept only the in-frame ones, dropping some. In the table there are more than 95,000 clones, around 89% of which are singletons. The TCR sequence derives from a man in his fifties or sixties with lung cancer. This chain joins TRBV6-1 and TRBJ1-4, with D maybe TRBD1 (6 bases). Material for sequencing was PBMCs. The CDR3 loop is CASSETGRSEKLFF. The CDR3 nucleotides read TGTGCCAGCAGTGAAACAGGGAGAAGTGAAAAACTGTTTTTT.